Each of the 19 T cell receptor beta chains below was sequenced from the same sample in a study of identical twins. TCRdb re-called the 5' RACE reads through MiXCR, storing one row per CDR3 protein. Altogether around 370,000 distinct CDR3 sequences are present, 7% to 9.5% being singletons, with the ten largest covering 7.5% to 9.5%. Sequencing input: naive T cells sorted from blood. The receptors come from a woman aged 45-65 years in good health.

This clonotype was counted between two and nine times. CDR3 sequence: CSVGGGATLQETQYF. The CDR3 DNA reads TGCAGCGTCGGCGGGGGAGCGACCCTCCAAGAGACCCAGTACTTC. The chain recombines TRBV29-1 with TRBJ2-5; TRBD2 matches 7 bases. Germline V gene lookup returns CDR1 SQVTM and CDR2 ANQGSEA. This CDR3 has 15 amino acids. V dropped 6 bases and J dropped 1; count of bases not matched to a gene: 11. Combining the CDR3 with reference TRBV29-1 and TRBJ2-5 gives the whole variable domain SAVISQKPSRDICQRGTSLTIQCQVDSQVTMMFWYRQQPGQSLTLIATANQGSEATYESGFVIDKFPISRPNLTFSTLTVSNMSPEDSSIYLCSVGGGATLQETQYFGPGTRLLVL.

This clonotype showed up many times. The CDR3 bases are TGTGCCAGCAGCCAAGTCCCAGACCACGGCTATGGCTACACCTTC. This sequence encodes CASSQVPDHGYGYTF. This chain uses TRBV3-1 with TRBJ1-2; D ambiguous. V dropped 1 base and J dropped 4 bases, with 13 bases sitting between them. Germline V gene data show CDR1 as LGHDT and CDR2 as YNNKEL (reference sequence). The CDR3 has 15 amino acids.

The table lists this clonotype with many counts. The V and J genes are TRBV5-1 and TRBJ2-1, with D possibly matching TRBD2 (6 bases). This CDR3 is 16 amino acids long. Trimming left V 4 bases short and J 4 bases short, with 18 bases between. The germline V gene encodes CDR1 SGHRS and CDR2 YFSETQ. The CDR3 reads CASSLRPGLEYNEQFF. The CDR3 region has the DNA TGCGCCAGCAGCCTGAGACCGGGACTGGAGTACAATGAGCAGTTCTTC. Filled out from reference TRBV5-1 and TRBJ2-1, the complete variable domain reads KAGVTQTPRYLIKTRGQQVTLSCSPISGHRSVSWYQQTPGQGLQFLFEYFSETQRNKGNFPGRFSGRQFSNSRSEMNVSTLELGDSALYLCASSLRPGLEYNEQFFGPGTRLTVL.

The rearrangement joins TRBV4-1 to TRBJ1-1; 7 positions agree with TRBD1. Germline CDR1 reads MGHRA; CDR2 reads YSYEKL. V gave up 2 bases and J gave up 6 bases; unmatched junction bases: 6. This CDR3 contains 14 residues. Here the CDR3 reads CASSQFADRAEAFF. In DNA, the CDR3 is TGCGCCAGCAGCCAATTCGCCGACAGGGCTGAAGCTTTCTTT.

The table lists this clonotype with a few counts. J is TRBJ2-2 and V is TRBV3-1; 7 bases are shared with TRBD2. This CDR3 comprises 13 residues. The trim removed 8 bases at V and 6 bases at J, leaving 6 bases unmatched. Germline lookup yields CDR1 LGHDT and CDR2 YNNKEL (reference sequence). CDR3 residues: CASGGSGAGELFF. CDR3 bases: TGTGCCAGCGGCGGGAGCGGGGCCGGGGAGCTGTTTTTT.

This clonotype has only a few counts. This sequence joins TRBV7-9 and TRBJ2-3; D not certain. The CDR3 contains 15 residues. V was shortened by 1 base and J by 4 bases, with 12 bases between the two germline ends. Germline V lookup: CDR1 SEHNR, CDR2 FQNEAQ (reference sequence). The CDR3 bases are TGTGCCAGCAGCTTAGGAGACACCAGGTCAGATACGCAGTATTTT. Protein product: CASSLGDTRSDTQYF.

The gene calls are TRBV3-1 and TRBJ2-2; 8 nucleotides line up with TRBD1. With 2 bases clipped from V and 7 bases from J, the junction kept 3 bases outside the gene matches. The CDR3 loop spans 14 amino acids. Germline CDR1 LGHDT, CDR2 YNNKEL (reference sequence). The CDR3 loop reads CASSQRQGHGELFF. CDR3 nucleotides: TGTGCCAGCAGCCAACGACAGGGGCACGGGGAGCTGTTTTTT.

This chain connects TRBV25-1 to TRBJ2-1, with 16 bases aligning to TRBD2. This CDR3 region has 20 residues. The V gene's germline CDR1 is MGHDK and CDR2 SYGVNS. The V segment lost 4 bases and the J segment 1 base; nucleotides outside the gene matches: 10. The CDR3: CASSAPGLAGGLESYNEQFF. As DNA, the CDR3 is TGTGCCAGCAGTGCCCCGGGACTAGCGGGAGGGTTAGAATCCTACAATGAGCAGTTCTTC.

This clonotype was counted a few times. V and J are TRBV12-3 or TRBV12-4 and TRBJ2-3, with D unclear. The V and J ends lost 7 bases and 8 bases respectively, with 19 bases between them. The CDR3 totals 14 residues. CDR3 amino acids: CASTPRHSPLTQYF. CDR3 DNA: TGTGCCAGCACCCCCCGACATTCACCCCTTACGCAGTATTTT.

This clonotype was picked up a small number of times. The chain combines TRBV5-1 with TRBJ2-1, with 9 bases fitting TRBD2. Per germline, CDR1 SGHRS and CDR2 YFSETQ. The CDR3 is 16 amino acids. Trimming cost V 8 bases and J 6 bases; bases outside gene matches: 15. The CDR3: CASRREGGDPGNEQFF. In DNA form, the CDR3 reads TGCGCCAGTAGGCGGGAGGGCGGGGATCCGGGCAATGAGCAGTTCTTC.

The rearrangement uses TRBV3-1 and TRBJ2-7, with D unresolved. Trimming shortened V by 2 bases and J by 3 bases, and 8 bases separated the two germline ends. Germline V lookup: CDR1 LGHDT, CDR2 YNNKEL (reference sequence). The CDR3 covers 13 residues. CDR3 region: CASSQRVSYEQYF. CDR3 coding DNA: TGTGCCAGCAGCCAAAGGGTCAGCTACGAGCAGTACTTC.

This clonotype came up many times. The genes are TRBV3-1 and TRBJ1-5, with D possibly TRBD1 on 5 matching bases. Deletions cut 0 bases from V and 2 bases from J, with 8 bases between. The germline gives CDR1 LGHDT, CDR2 YNNKEL (reference sequence). The CDR3 runs 15 residues. The CDR3 sequence is CASSQDFRGNQPQHF. DNA of the CDR3: TGTGCCAGCAGCCAAGATTTCAGGGGCAATCAGCCCCAGCATTTT.

The chain joins TRBV27 to TRBJ2-1; TRBD2 agrees at 9 bases. Germline V gives CDR1 MNHEY, CDR2 SMNVEV (reference sequence). CDR3 length equals 14 residues. Trimming took 7 bases from V and 4 from J; bases not matched to a gene: 5. The CDR3 loop is CASTVAGAYNEQFF. The CDR3 DNA follows: TGTGCCAGCACCGTAGCGGGGGCGTACAATGAGCAGTTCTTC.

This clonotype was counted a few times. The genes are TRBV2 and TRBJ1-5; D call uncertain. V lost 1 base to trimming and J lost 10 bases, with 17 bases between them. CDR1 and CDR2 from the germline V gene are SNHLY and FYNNEI. CDR3 size: 15 residues. The CDR3 nucleotides are TGTGCCAGCAGTGAAGATAGGGCCTTCCCCGAACCCCAGCATTTT. Protein: CASSEDRAFPEPQHF.

The sample holds a few counts of this clonotype. The rearrangement links TRBV24-1 to TRBJ2-3, with D unresolved. V was shortened by 4 bases and J by 0 bases, with 1 base between the two germline ends. CDR3 length: 12 residues. From germline, CDR1 is KGHDR and CDR2 SFDVKD. CDR3 bases: TGTGCCACCAGTGAAAGCACAGATACGCAGTATTTT. Translation: CATSESTDTQYF.

There are a few counts of this clonotype. The chain links TRBV5-1 to TRBJ2-7, with TRBD1 matching 7 bases. CDR3 length: 14 amino acids. The ends lost 0 bases at V and 6 bases at J; junction bases unmatched: 6. Per the germline V gene, CDR1 is SGHRS and CDR2 is YFSETQ. DNA of the CDR3: TGCGCCAGCAGCTTGGCAGACAGGGACCCCGAGCAGTACTTC. Its translation: CASSLADRDPEQYF.

The chain uses TRBV6-1 and TRBJ1-1; tentatively, D is TRBD1 (5 bases). The CDR3 sequence is 12 residues long. Germline V gives CDR1 MNHNS, CDR2 SASEGT. V lost 6 bases, J lost 7 bases, and 12 bases lay in between. The CDR3 loop reads CASRGRAYEAFF. The CDR3 region has the DNA TGTGCCAGCAGAGGCAGGGCCTATGAAGCTTTCTTT.

The chain uses TRBV12-3 or TRBV12-4 and TRBJ2-1; TRBD2 agrees at 7 bases. The CDR3 is 17 residues long. Trimming removed 2 bases from V and 4 bases from J; junction bases left unmatched: 11. The CDR3 protein is CASSLPQRREKYNEQFF. The DNA of the CDR3 is TGTGCCAGCAGTTTACCCCAACGGCGGGAGAAGTACAATGAGCAGTTCTTC.

This chain connects TRBV29-1 to TRBJ2-2; D uncertain. The CDR3 has 12 amino acids. The germline V gene encodes CDR1 SQVTM and CDR2 ANQGSEA. Trimming left V 6 bases short and J 6 bases short, with 11 bases between. CDR3 residues: CSVADPPGELFF. The CDR3, as DNA: TGCAGCGTGGCGGACCCACCCGGGGAGCTGTTTTTT.